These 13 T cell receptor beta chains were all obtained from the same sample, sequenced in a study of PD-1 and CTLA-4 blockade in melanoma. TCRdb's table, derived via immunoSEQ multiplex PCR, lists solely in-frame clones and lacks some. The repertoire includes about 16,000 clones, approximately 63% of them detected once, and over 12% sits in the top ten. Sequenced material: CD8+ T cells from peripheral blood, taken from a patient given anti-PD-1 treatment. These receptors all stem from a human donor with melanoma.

The CDR3 DNA is TGTGCCAGCAGTCGGACTAGCGGGAGGGTCCCGAGGGAGCAGTACTTC. Translation: CASSRTSGRVPREQYF. The chain carries TRBV11-3 and TRBJ2-7; TRBD2 agrees at 15 bases. The trim removed 6 bases at V and 7 bases at J, leaving 10 bases unmatched. This CDR3 has 16 amino acids. Germline V gene sequence: CDR1 SGHNT, CDR2 YENEEA.

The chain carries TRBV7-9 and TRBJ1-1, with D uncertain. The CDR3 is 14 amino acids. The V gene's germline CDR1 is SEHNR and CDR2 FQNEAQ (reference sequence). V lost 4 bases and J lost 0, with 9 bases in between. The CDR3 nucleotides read TGTGCCAGCAGCTCCCGGGTAATGAACACTGAAGCTTTCTTT. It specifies CASSSRVMNTEAFF.

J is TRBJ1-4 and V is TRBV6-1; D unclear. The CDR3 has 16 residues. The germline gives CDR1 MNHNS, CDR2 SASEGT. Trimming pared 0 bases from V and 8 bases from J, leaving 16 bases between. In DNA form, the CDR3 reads TGTGCCAGCAGTGAAGCGACGAAACCGAGAGGGGAAAAACTGTTTTTT. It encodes CASSEATKPRGEKLFF.

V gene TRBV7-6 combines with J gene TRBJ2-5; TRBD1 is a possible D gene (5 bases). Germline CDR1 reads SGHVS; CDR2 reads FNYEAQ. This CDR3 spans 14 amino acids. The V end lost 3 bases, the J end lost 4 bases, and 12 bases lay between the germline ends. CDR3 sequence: CASSFRWGAETQYF. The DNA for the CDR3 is TGTGCCAGCAGCTTCAGGTGGGGCGCAGAGACCCAGTACTTC.

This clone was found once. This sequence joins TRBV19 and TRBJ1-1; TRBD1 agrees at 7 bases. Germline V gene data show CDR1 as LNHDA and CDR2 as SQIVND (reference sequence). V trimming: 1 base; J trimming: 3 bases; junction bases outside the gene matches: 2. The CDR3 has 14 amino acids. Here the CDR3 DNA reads TGTGCCAGTAGTATAGCTCAGGGGGACACTGAAGCTTTCTTT. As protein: CASSIAQGDTEAFF.

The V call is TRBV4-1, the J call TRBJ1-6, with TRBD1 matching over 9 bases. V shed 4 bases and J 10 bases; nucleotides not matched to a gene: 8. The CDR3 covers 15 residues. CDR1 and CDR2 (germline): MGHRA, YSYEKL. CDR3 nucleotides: TGCGCCAGCAGCCCCCGACAGGGGGGGATATCACCCCTCCACTTT. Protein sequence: CASSPRQGGISPLHF.

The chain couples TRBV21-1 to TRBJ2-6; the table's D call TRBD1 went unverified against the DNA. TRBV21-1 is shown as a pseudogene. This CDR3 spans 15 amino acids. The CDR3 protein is CASRQTFSGANVLTF. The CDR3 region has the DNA TGTGCCAGCAGGCAAACATTCTCTGGGGCCAACGTCCTGACTTTC.

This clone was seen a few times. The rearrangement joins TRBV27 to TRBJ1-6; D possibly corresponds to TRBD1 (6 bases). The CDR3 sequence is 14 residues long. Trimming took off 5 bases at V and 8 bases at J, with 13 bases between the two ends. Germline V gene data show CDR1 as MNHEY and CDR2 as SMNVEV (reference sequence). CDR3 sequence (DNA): TGTGCCAGCAGTGGCGGAGGGGGTTATTCACCCCTCCACTTT. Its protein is CASSGGGGYSPLHF.

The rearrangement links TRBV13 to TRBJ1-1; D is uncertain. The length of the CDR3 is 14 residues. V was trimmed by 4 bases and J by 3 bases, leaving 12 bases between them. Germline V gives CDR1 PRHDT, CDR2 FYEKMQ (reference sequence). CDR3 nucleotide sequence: TGTGCCAGCAGCTCCCCCTCCAGTGACACTGAAGCTTTCTTT. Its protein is CASSSPSSDTEAFF.

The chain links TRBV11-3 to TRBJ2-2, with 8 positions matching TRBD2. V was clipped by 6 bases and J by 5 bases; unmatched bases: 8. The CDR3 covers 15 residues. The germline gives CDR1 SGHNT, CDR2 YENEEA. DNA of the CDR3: TGTGCCAGCAGTTACGGGACTAGTATTACCGGGGAGCTGTTTTTT. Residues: CASSYGTSITGELFF.

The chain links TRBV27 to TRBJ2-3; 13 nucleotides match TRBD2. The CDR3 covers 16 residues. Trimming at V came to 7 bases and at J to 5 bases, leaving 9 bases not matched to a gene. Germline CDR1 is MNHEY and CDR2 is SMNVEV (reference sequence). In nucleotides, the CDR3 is TGTGCCAGCACATTTCGGACTAGCGGGAGTGGAGATACGCAGTATTTT. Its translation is CASTFRTSGSGDTQYF.

In DNA, the CDR3 is TGTGCCAGCAGTGACCCTAGTGGCTATGGCTACACCTTC. This codes for CASSDPSGYGYTF. The chain joins TRBV25-1 to TRBJ1-2; D unclear. V was cut by 3 bases and J by 4 bases, with 9 bases left in between. The CDR3 is made up of 13 amino acids. Germline V gene sequence: CDR1 MGHDK, CDR2 SYGVNS.

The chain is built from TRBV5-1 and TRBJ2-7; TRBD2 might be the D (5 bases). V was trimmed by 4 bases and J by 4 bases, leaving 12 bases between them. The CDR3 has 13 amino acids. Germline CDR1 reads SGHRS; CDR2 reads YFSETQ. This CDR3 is CASSPGLGYEQYF. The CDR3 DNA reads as TGCGCCAGCAGCCCCGGACTTGGGTACGAGCAGTACTTC.